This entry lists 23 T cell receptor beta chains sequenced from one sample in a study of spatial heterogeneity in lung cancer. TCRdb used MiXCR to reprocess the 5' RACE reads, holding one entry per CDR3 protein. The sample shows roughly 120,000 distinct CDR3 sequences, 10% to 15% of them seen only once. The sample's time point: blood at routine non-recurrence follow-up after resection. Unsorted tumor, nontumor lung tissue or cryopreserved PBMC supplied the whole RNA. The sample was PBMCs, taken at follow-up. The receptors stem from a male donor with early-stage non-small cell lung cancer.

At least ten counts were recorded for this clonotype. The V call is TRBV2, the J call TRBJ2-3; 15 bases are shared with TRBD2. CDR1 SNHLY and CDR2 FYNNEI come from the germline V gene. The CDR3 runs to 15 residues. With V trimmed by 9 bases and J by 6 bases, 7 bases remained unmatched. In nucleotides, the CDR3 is TGTGCCAGTCGGACTAGCGGGGGGGCTCGGGATACGCAGTATTTT. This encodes CASRTSGGARDTQYF. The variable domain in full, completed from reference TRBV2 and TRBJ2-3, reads EPEVTQTPSHQVTQMGQEVILRCVPISNHLYFYWYRQILGQKVEFLVSFYNNEISEKSEIFDDQFSVERPDGSNFTLKIRSTKLEDSAMYFCASRTSGGARDTQYFGPGTRLTVL.

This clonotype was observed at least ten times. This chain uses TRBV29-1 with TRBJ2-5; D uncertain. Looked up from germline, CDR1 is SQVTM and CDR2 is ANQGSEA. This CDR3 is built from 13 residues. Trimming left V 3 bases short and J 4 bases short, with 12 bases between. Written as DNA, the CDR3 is TGCAGCGTTGATGAGGCCATAGGAGAGACCCAGTACTTC. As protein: CSVDEAIGETQYF.

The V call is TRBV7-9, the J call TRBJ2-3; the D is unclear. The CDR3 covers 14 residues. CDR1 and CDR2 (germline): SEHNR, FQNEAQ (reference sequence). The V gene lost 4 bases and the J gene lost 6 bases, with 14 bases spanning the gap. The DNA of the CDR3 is TGTGCCAGCAGCTCCAGAGATCCTGGGGATACGCAGTATTTT. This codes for CASSSRDPGDTQYF.

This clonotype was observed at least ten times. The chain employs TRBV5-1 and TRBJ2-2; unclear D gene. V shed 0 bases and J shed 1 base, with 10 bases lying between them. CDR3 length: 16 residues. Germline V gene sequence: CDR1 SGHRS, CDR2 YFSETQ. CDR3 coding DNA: TGCGCCAGCAGCTTGGAGGCAGCCGAGAACACCGGGGAGCTGTTTTTT. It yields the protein CASSLEAAENTGELFF.

The DNA of the CDR3 is TGCAGTGCTAAAGACAGGGCTGAAAAACTGTTTTTT. This encodes CSAKDRAEKLFF. J is TRBJ1-4 and V is TRBV20-1, with TRBD1 matching over 7 bases. After removal of 4 bases from V and 7 bases from J, the junction contained 3 bases not matched to a gene. The CDR3 covers 12 residues. Germline V gene lookup returns CDR1 DFQATT and CDR2 SNEGSKA (reference sequence).

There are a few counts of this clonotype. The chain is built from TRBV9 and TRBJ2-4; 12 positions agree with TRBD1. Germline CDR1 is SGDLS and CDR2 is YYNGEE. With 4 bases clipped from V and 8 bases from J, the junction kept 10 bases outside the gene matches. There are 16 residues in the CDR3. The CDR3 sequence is CASSWGGTGGADIQYF. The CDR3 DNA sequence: TGTGCCAGCAGCTGGGGTGGGACAGGGGGCGCGGACATTCAGTACTTC.

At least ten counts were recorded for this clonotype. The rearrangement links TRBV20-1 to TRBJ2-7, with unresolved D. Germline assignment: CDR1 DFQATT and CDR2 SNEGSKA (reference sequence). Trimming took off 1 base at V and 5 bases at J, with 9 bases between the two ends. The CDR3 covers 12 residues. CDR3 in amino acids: CSARVRTHEQYF. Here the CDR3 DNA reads TGCAGTGCTAGAGTACGTACCCACGAGCAGTACTTC.

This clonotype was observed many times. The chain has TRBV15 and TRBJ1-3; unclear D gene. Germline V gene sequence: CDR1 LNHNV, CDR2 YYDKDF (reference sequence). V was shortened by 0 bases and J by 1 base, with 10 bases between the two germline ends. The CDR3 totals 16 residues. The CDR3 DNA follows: TGTGCCACCAGCAGAGATAAGGGTTTATCTGGAAACACCATATATTTT. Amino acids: CATSRDKGLSGNTIYF.

The CDR3 spells CATSGVQGTDTQYF. In DNA form, the CDR3 reads TGTGCCACCAGTGGCGTCCAGGGGACAGATACGCAGTATTTT. V is TRBV24-1 and J is TRBJ2-3; weak D call: TRBD1 (6 bases). Per the germline V gene, CDR1 is KGHDR and CDR2 is SFDVKD. The V end lost 5 bases, the J end lost 3 bases, and 11 bases lay between the germline ends. The CDR3 runs 14 residues.

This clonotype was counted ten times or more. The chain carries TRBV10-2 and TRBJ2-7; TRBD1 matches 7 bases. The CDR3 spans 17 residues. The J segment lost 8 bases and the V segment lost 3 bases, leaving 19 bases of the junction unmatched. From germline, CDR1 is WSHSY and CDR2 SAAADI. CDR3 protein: CASSELRLGTAGTKQYF. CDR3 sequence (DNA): TGCGCCAGCAGTGAATTAAGGCTTGGGACAGCCGGTACCAAGCAGTACTTC.

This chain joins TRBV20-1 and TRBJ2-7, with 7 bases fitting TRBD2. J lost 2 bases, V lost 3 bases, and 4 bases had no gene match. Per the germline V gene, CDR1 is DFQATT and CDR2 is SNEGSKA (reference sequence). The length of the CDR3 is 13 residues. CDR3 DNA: TGCAGTGCTAGCGGGCGGGGGACCTACGAGCAGTACTTC. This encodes CSASGRGTYEQYF.

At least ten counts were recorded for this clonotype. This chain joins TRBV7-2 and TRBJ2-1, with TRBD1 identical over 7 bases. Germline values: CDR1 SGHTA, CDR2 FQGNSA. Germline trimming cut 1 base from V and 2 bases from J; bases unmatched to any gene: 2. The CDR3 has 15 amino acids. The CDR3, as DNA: TGTGCCAGCAGCTTAGGGCAGGGGGCCTACAATGAGCAGTTCTTC. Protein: CASSLGQGAYNEQFF.

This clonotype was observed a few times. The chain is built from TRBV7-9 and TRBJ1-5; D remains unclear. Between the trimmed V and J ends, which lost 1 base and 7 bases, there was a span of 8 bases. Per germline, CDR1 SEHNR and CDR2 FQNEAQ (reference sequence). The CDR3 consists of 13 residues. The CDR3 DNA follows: TGTGCCAGCAGCTTAGATGGCCGACAGCCCCAGCATTTT. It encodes CASSLDGRQPQHF.

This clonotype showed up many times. CDR3 sequence: CSARGQVNTGELFF. As DNA, the CDR3 is TGCAGTGCTAGAGGCCAGGTGAACACCGGGGAGCTGTTTTTT. The chain couples TRBV20-1 to TRBJ2-2; D uncertain. Trimming took 1 base from V and 1 from J, leaving 7 bases between them. Per the germline V gene, CDR1 is DFQATT and CDR2 is SNEGSKA (reference sequence). This CDR3 has 14 amino acids.

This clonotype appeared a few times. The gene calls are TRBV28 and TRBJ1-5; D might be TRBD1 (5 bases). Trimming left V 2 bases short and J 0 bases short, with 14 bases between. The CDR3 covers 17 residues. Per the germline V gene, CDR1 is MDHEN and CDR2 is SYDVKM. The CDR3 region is CASSLARGLYSNQPQHF. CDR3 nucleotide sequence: TGTGCCAGCAGTTTAGCACGGGGCCTCTATAGCAATCAGCCCCAGCATTTT. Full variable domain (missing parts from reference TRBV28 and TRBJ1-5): DVKVTQSSRYLVKRTGEKVFLECVQDMDHENMFWYRQDPGLGLRLIYFSYDVKMKEKGDIPEGYSVSREKKERFSLILESASTNQTSMYLCASSLARGLYSNQPQHFGDGTRLSIL.

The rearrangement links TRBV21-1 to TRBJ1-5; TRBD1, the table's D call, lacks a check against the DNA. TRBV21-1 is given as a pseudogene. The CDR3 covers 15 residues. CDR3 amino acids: CASRVDSVSNQPQHF. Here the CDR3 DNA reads TGTGCCAGCAGAGTTGACAGCGTGAGCAATCAGCCCCAGCATTTT.

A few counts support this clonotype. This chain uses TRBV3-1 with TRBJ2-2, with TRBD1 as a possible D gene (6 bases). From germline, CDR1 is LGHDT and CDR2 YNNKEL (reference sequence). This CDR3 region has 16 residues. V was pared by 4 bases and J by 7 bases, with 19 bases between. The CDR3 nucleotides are TGTGCCAGCAGCCGCCCTCTAGTACAGGGAAGCGGGGAGCTGTTTTTT. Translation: CASSRPLVQGSGELFF.

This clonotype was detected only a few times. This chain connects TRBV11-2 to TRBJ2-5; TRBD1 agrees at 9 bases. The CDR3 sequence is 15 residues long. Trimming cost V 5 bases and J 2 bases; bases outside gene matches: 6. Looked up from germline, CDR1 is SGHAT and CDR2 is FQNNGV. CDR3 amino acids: CASSHDRGSQETQYF. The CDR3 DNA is TGTGCCAGCAGCCACGACAGGGGGTCACAAGAGACCCAGTACTTC.

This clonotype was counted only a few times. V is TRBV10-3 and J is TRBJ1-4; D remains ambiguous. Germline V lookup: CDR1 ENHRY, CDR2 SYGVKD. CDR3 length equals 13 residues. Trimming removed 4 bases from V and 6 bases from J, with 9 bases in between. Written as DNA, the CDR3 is TGTGCCATCAGTGCTGGGGAAGATGAAAAACTGTTTTTT. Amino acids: CAISAGEDEKLFF.

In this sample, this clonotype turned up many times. The CDR3 DNA follows: TGCAGTGCTAGTGTGGGGGGCCTGAATGAGCAGTTCTTC. Translated, it gives CSASVGGLNEQFF. The chain has TRBV20-1 and TRBJ2-1; D possibly uses TRBD1 or TRBD2 (6 bases each). Germline CDR1 is DFQATT and CDR2 is SNEGSKA (reference sequence). Trimming pared 3 bases from V and 7 bases from J, leaving 13 bases between. The CDR3 sequence is 13 residues long.

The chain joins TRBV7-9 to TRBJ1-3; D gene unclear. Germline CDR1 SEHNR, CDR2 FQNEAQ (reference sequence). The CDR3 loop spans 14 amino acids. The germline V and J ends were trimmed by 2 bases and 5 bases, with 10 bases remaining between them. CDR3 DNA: TGTGCCAGCAGCTTAAAGACGGACCGAAACACCATATATTTT. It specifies CASSLKTDRNTIYF.

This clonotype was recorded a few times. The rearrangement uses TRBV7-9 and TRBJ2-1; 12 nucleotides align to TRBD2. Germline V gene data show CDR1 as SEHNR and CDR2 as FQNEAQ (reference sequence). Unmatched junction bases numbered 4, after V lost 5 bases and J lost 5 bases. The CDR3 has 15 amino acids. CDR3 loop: CASSRLAGVDNEQFF. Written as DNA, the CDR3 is TGTGCCAGCAGCCGACTAGCGGGGGTAGACAATGAGCAGTTCTTC.

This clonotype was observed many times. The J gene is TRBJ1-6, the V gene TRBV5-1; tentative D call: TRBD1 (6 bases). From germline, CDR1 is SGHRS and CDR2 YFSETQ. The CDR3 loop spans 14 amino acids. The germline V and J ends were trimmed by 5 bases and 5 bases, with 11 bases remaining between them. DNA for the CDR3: TGCGCCAGCAGGGAAGGACAGAATAATTCACCCCTCCACTTT. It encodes CASREGQNNSPLHF.